The source of this T cell receptor (beta chain) is a study of CD4 and CD8 cells across lung adenocarcinoma regions. TCRdb used MiXCR to reprocess the PCR reads, holding one entry per CDR3 protein. The sample holds 7,500 or so distinct CDR3 sequences; approximately 53% are singletons and the top ten take roughly 97%. Germline V CDR1 and CDR2: MGHRA, YSYEKL. This CDR3 comprises 20 residues. After removal of 4 bases from V and 0 bases from J, the junction contained 13 bases not matched to a gene. This chain uses TRBV4-1 with TRBJ1-3; TRBD1 aligns across 12 bases. The specimen sequenced was CD8+ T cells from the center of a lung tumor. This TCR came from a male donor with lung adenocarcinoma. The CD4 and CD8 labels of this study may be unreliable. The DNA for the CDR3 is TGCGCCAGCAGCCTAAAACCGGGACAGGGGGCTCTGAGCTCTGGAAACACCATATATTTT. Encoded protein: CASSLKPGQGALSSGNTIYF.